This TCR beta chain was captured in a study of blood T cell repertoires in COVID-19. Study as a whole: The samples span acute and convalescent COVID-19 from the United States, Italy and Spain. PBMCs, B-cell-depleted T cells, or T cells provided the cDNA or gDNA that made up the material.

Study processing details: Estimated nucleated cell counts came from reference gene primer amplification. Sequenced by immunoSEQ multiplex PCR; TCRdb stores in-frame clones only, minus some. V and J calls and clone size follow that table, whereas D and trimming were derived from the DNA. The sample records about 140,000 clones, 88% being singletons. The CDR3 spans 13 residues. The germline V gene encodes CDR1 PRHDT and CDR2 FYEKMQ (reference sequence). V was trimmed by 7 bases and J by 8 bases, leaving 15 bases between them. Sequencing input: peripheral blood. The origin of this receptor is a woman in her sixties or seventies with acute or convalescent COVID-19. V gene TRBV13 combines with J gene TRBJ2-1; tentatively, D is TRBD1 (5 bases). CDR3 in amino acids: CASNHLQGYEQFF. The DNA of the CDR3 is TGTGCCAGCAACCATCTGCAGGGTTATGAGCAGTTCTTC.